This paragraph covers one TCR beta chain sequence. The donors were all Caucasian adults (living in Nashville, Tennessee). The sample is drawn from a study of shared clonotypes between healthy human individuals. Researchers divided each subset's genomic DNA evenly across several immunoSEQ plates. The protocol was immunoSEQ multiplex PCR, while the TCRdb copy is restricted to in-frame clones and leaves out a portion. The sample lists about 2.4 million clones, roughly 93% occurring once. This CDR3 comprises 14 residues. Germline CDR1 is MNHEY and CDR2 is SVGAGI. Sequences were obtained from naive CD4+ T cells from PBMCs. This sample's subset: CD45RA+ positively selected. The origin of this receptor is a man younger than 35 in good health. Some clones in this sample may be carry-over from other donors' samples. V usage is TRBV6-5 and J usage is TRBJ2-5; the match to TRBD1 covers 7 bases. The end of the DNA fits TRBJ2-7 better, so the J call may be wrong. The CDR3 sequence is CASSYKGASNEQYF. The CDR3 bases are TGTGCCAGCAGTTATAAGGGGGCAAGCAACGAGCAGTACTTC.